This TCR beta chain was retrieved from a study of T cell responses to AZD1222 COVID-19 vaccine (dated by TCRdb to about 2021). With respect to the entire study: AZD1222 recipients whose second dose came at about 4 weeks and those whose second dose came at about 12 weeks were combined into one group, since spike-specific TCR depth and breadth did not differ between the two schedules. TCR sequencing was performed for approximately 240 trial participants, of whom 200 to 220 were given two doses of AZD1222 and approximately 25 were given two doses of MenACWY control vaccine. Trial participants were enrolled into age subgroups of 18-55, 56-69 and 70-plus years, which contained 148, 28 and 57 TCR-sequenced participants, respectively.

What the research found in general, with its limitations: Most participants were white British and females outnumbered males, and the authors suggested that clonal diversity may have been underestimated. Because no day 14 peak-response samples were available, the repertoires could be characterized only after the peak T cell response. Conclusions about previously exposed vaccinees were limited because only six or seven AZD1222 recipients were SARS-CoV-2 seropositive at baseline. Reportedly, close to half of the unique spike-specific TCRs recognized epitopes lying outside the regions that are mutated in the B.1.351 and B.1.1.7 variants. In the small 56-69-year group, the increase in depth fell short of significance, most likely because of low power. Spike-specific TCR breadth and depth rose significantly after two AZD1222 doses compared with day 0 and with MenACWY recipients. The vaccine-associated CD4 TCRs covered the entire spike protein, and the dominant responses fell in regions 160-218 and 743-854.

The CDR3 regions of human TCRbeta chains were subjected to immunosequencing. In the authors' own workflow: TCRs in the repertoires were matched against a reference library of SARS-CoV-2-specific TCRs that had been generated with the MIRA antigen-specificity platform. Breadth was defined as the fraction of unique TCRs that were SARS-CoV-2-associated. Depth was defined as the fraction of total T cells that were SARS-CoV-2-associated. Using the MIRA data, each spike-specific TCR was mapped to the spike region that the TCR reacts to and placed in a CD4 or CD8 class. Log10-transformed breadth and depth values were compared by one-way ANOVA with Sidak's multiple comparisons tests. In TCRdb, the immuneACCESS table is reduced to in-frame sequences with V and J assigned. These tables do not hold every clone; where another copy was compared, an unresolved V gene accounts for under half, and the others remain unexplained. V and J calls and clone size are as listed in that table; D and trimming were resolved from the DNA. For this sample the table gives 75,000 to 100,000 clones, of which around 90% were detected only once. 8% to 9.5% of the sample is taken by the ten largest.

A note on this clone: It lacks a known antigen. The record has no base qualities; no much larger clone is one base away.

According to the study, the label for this sample's time point signals: baseline before first vaccination. The vaccinee samples were drawn from two UK trials, COV001 and COV002, one of which was a single-blind randomized controlled phase 2/3 trial testing AZD1222 (ChAdOx1 nCoV-19) in healthy adults. For TCRbeta chain sequencing, PBMC samples from trial participants were taken at day 0 and at day 28 after the second dose. The germline V gene (reference sequence) supplies CDR1 SEHNR and CDR2 FQNEAQ. Its CDR3 holds 14 amino acids, cysteine through phenylalanine. The only DNA kept is the CDR3, 42 bases in frame from the first base. Between the V and J ends, shortened by 5 bases and 7 bases respectively, the junction contains 18 bases.

The sequencing here drew on peripheral blood, taken on day 0 of AZD1222 vaccination. The V and J genes are TRBV7-9 and TRBJ2-7; the D element could tentatively be TRBD1 or TRBD2, as 5 bases agree for each. The sequence came from an adult in good health. The CDR3 region has the sequence CASSPRGPRPEQYF. DNA sequence: TGTGCCAGCAGCCCTCGGGGCCCAAGACCGGAGCAGTACTTC.